This entry concerns a single T cell receptor beta chain. No cognate antigen has been identified for it. No per-base quality is available; no much larger clone lies one base away. The CDR3 regions of human TCRbeta chains were analyzed by immunosequencing. The authors' pipeline ran thus. TCRs in the repertoires were compared against a reference library of SARS-CoV-2-specific TCRs that had been generated with the MIRA antigen-specificity platform. Breadth meant the fraction of unique TCRs that were SARS-CoV-2-associated, whereas depth meant the fraction of total T cells that were SARS-CoV-2-associated. Using the MIRA data, every spike-specific TCR was mapped to the spike region that the TCR reacted to and assigned to either a CD4 or a CD8 class. Log10-transformed breadth and depth values were compared by one-way ANOVA with Sidak's multiple comparisons tests. In TCRdb, the immuneACCESS table is reduced to in-frame sequences with V and J assigned. These tables do not hold every clone; where another copy was compared, an unresolved V gene accounts for under half, and the others remain unexplained. D and trimming were read from the DNA, whereas the V and J calls and clone size are those reported in that table. In all, the sample holds over 150,000 clones, and 90% of those were seen once. The top ten clones comprise around 2.9% of the sample.

The CDR3 runs 23 residues from the cysteine to the phenylalanine. The only DNA kept is the CDR3, 69 bases in frame from the first base. The germline V end is reduced by 5 bases and the J end by 2 bases; junction bases left unmatched: 23. Via the germline V gene, CDR1 is SGHVS and CDR2 FQNEAQ. The entry originates in a study of T cell responses to AZD1222 COVID-19 vaccine (dated by TCRdb to 2020 to 2023). Some background on the complete study: AZD1222 recipients with second doses at about 4 weeks or about 12 weeks were pooled, because spike-specific TCR depth and breadth did not differ between schedules. TCR sequencing was performed for 230 to 250 trial participants, of whom about 200 were given two doses of AZD1222 and around 25 were given two doses of MenACWY control vaccine. Trial participants were enrolled into age subgroups of 18-55, 56-69 and 70-plus years, which contained 148, 28 and 57 TCR-sequenced participants, respectively. General findings and caveats noted by the study authors: CD4 TCRs associated with the vaccine covered the entire spike protein, and the dominant responses were in regions 160-218 and 743-854. In the small 56-69-year group, the increase in depth fell short of significance, most likely because of low power. No day 14 peak-response samples were available, so repertoires were characterized only after the peak T cell response. After two AZD1222 doses, spike-specific TCR breadth and depth were significantly higher than at day 0 and than in MenACWY recipients. Conclusions about previously exposed vaccinees were limited because only five to seven AZD1222 recipients were SARS-CoV-2 seropositive at baseline. Nearly half of unique spike-specific TCRs reportedly recognized epitopes outside regions mutated in the B.1.351 and B.1.1.7 variants. Participants were mostly white British and included more females than males, and it was suggested by the authors that clonal diversity may have been underestimated.

Interpreted using the paper, the time point label stands for: baseline before first vaccination. Samples from vaccinated people were obtained from the UK trials COV001 and COV002, which included a single-blind randomized controlled phase 2/3 trial of AZD1222 (ChAdOx1 nCoV-19) in healthy adults. For TCRbeta chain sequencing, PBMC samples were collected from trial participants at day 0 and at day 28 after the second dose. The TCR was taken from an adult in good health. The sequences come from peripheral blood, collected on day 0 of AZD1222 vaccination. The receptor chain draws on TRBV7-8 and TRBJ2-1; TRBD2 matches 14 bases in the middle. The sequenced DNA: TGTGCCAGCAGCCATTCTCTTGGACTAGCGGGGGGCGGCCCCCCTCGTACCTACAATGAGCAGTTCTTC. Its coded protein is CASSHSLGLAGGGPPRTYNEQFF.